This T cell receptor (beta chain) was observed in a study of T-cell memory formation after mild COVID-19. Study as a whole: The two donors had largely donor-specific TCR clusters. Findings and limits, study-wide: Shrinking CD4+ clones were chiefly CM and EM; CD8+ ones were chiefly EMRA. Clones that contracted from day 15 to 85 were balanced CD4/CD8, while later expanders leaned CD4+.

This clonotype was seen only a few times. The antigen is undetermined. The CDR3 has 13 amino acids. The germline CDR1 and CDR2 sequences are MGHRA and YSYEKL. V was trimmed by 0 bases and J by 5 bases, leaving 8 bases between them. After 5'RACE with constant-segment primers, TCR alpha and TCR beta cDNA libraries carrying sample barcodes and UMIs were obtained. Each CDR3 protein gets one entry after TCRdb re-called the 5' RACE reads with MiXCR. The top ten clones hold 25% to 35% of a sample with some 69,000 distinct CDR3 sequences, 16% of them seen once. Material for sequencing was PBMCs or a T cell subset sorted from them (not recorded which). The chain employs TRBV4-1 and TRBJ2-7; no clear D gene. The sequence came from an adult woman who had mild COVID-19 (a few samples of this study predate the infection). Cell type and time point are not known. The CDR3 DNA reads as TGCGCCAGCAGCCAAGAGGGGATCCACGAGCAGTACTTC. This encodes CASSQEGIHEQYF.